The subject of this entry is one TCR beta chain. Its specific antigen is unknown. Per-base qualities were not stored, and no clone one base away is much larger. Using the deep immunoSEQ assay, TCR CDR3 regions were amplified from genomic DNA by multiplex PCR. Extracted genomic DNA from each cell subset was distributed evenly across all wells of several immunoSEQ 96-well plates, and each plate was treated as a replicate. Each replicate PCR for sorted subsets received roughly 0.2 ug genomic DNA, equal to about 29,000 T cell genomes. The purified libraries were quantified using a Qubit 3.0 fluorometer, sized with a Bioanalyzer 2100, and then quantified again using the KAPA Library Quantification kit. Each immunoSEQ 96-well plate was sequenced on its own single-read 150-cycle Illumina NextSeq 550 flow cell. On the authors' methods: The immunoSEQ output contained only junctional sequences without quality scores, so filtering could not match that applied to full-length reads. To assign V/J genes and CDR3, sequences were annotated using PyIR, a Python wrapper for IgBLAST v1.9, with IMGT germline references. Reads with weak V/J assignments (E-value above 1e-6), missing CDR3, stop codons, out-of-frame junctions, or ambiguous translated residues were removed. A V3J clonotype was defined by an identical inferred V gene, J gene, and CDR3 amino acid sequence. Percentage overlap between repertoires was calculated by dividing the number of shared unique clonotypes by the size of the smaller repertoire. Richness of each repertoire was evaluated using RTK rarefaction, the Chao1 estimator, and Recon v2.1 estimates of unobserved clonotypes. Generation probabilities for all TCRbeta clonotypes obtained by the gDNA method from a few donors were computed using OLGA. TCRdb's version of the immuneACCESS table is confined to in-frame rearrangements and falls short of the full clone set. An unresolved V gene accounts for under half of the shortfall where checked; the remainder is of unknown origin. Clone size and the V and J calls come from that table; the DNA yielded D and trimming. In this sample the table shows approximately 940,000 clones, around three quarters of which occur a single time. The top ten clonotypes cover around 1.4% of the sample.

This sample is part of a study of shared clonotypes between healthy human individuals (dated by TCRdb to the early 2020s). Regarding the complete study: Three men and two women, aged 18 to 49 years, made up the cohort. To estimate repertoire size and how much clonotypes are shared between individuals, the study performed deep sequencing of blood TCR repertoires from a few healthy adults. Between about 0.8 and 9 billion PBMCs per donor were obtained by leukapheresis. For each donor, CD4 naive and CD4 memory were each run on three plates, CD8 naive on two plates, and CD8 memory on one plate. To increase sequencing depth and limit assay-specific biases, different laboratories used diverse techniques to prepare libraries and sequence TCR repertoires.

The germline V gene (reference sequence) yields SGHNT for CDR1 and YYREEE for CDR2. Compared with germline, V lacks 4 bases and J lacks 0 bases; bases without a gene match: 1. Taken from cysteine to phenylalanine, the CDR3 has 14 residues. Just CDR3 DNA is preserved here, 42 bases in frame from base 1. Here is what the overall study found, with its caveats: Naive subsets generally had larger estimated clonotype richness than memory subsets. Compared with non-shared clonotypes, the clonotypes found in all four sorted-subset donors had higher generation probabilities. Pairwise subsampling indicated that sequencing depth was expected to affect the degree of clonotype sharing among donors. Sharing across several donors was observed for around 5% of naive CD4, 3.5% of naive CD8, 2% to 2.5% of memory CD4, and about 0.39% of memory CD8 clonotypes. Because the study included only a small number of donors, the genetic and exposure-history diversity represented was limited. Incomplete sequencing was indicated by rarefaction of sorted-subset datasets, despite the large sequencing depth. Sampling was limited to blood, and TCR repertoires in tissue likely differ from TCR repertoires in blood.

Healthy HIV-negative adults with no recently reported acute infections or vaccinations were included as donors. Only Caucasian adults living in Nashville, Tennessee, USA were represented among the donors. CD4+ T cells were enriched by magnetic negative selection, after which naive cells were positively selected on CD45RA and the negative fraction was taken as the memory subset. After blood collection by leukapheresis, PBMCs were isolated using Ficoll-Histopaque density gradient centrifugation and then cryopreserved in the vapor phase of liquid nitrogen. Analytical flow cytometry was used to check the purity and quantity of each magnetically sorted T cell population. Each sorted fraction had its genomic DNA isolated and then quantified by UV absorbance on a Nanodrop 2000c.

The sample comprised memory CD4+ T cells sorted from blood. In light of the paper, this sample's cell subset or site label describes: CD45RA-negative fraction. Rearrangement joined TRBV5-4 to TRBJ2-3; 8 middle bases align to TRBD2. The receptor was derived from a man between 18 and 29 years old in good health. The DNA sequence is TGTGCCAGCAGCGGGACTAGAAGCACAGATACGCAGTATTTT. This codes for CASSGTRSTDTQYF.